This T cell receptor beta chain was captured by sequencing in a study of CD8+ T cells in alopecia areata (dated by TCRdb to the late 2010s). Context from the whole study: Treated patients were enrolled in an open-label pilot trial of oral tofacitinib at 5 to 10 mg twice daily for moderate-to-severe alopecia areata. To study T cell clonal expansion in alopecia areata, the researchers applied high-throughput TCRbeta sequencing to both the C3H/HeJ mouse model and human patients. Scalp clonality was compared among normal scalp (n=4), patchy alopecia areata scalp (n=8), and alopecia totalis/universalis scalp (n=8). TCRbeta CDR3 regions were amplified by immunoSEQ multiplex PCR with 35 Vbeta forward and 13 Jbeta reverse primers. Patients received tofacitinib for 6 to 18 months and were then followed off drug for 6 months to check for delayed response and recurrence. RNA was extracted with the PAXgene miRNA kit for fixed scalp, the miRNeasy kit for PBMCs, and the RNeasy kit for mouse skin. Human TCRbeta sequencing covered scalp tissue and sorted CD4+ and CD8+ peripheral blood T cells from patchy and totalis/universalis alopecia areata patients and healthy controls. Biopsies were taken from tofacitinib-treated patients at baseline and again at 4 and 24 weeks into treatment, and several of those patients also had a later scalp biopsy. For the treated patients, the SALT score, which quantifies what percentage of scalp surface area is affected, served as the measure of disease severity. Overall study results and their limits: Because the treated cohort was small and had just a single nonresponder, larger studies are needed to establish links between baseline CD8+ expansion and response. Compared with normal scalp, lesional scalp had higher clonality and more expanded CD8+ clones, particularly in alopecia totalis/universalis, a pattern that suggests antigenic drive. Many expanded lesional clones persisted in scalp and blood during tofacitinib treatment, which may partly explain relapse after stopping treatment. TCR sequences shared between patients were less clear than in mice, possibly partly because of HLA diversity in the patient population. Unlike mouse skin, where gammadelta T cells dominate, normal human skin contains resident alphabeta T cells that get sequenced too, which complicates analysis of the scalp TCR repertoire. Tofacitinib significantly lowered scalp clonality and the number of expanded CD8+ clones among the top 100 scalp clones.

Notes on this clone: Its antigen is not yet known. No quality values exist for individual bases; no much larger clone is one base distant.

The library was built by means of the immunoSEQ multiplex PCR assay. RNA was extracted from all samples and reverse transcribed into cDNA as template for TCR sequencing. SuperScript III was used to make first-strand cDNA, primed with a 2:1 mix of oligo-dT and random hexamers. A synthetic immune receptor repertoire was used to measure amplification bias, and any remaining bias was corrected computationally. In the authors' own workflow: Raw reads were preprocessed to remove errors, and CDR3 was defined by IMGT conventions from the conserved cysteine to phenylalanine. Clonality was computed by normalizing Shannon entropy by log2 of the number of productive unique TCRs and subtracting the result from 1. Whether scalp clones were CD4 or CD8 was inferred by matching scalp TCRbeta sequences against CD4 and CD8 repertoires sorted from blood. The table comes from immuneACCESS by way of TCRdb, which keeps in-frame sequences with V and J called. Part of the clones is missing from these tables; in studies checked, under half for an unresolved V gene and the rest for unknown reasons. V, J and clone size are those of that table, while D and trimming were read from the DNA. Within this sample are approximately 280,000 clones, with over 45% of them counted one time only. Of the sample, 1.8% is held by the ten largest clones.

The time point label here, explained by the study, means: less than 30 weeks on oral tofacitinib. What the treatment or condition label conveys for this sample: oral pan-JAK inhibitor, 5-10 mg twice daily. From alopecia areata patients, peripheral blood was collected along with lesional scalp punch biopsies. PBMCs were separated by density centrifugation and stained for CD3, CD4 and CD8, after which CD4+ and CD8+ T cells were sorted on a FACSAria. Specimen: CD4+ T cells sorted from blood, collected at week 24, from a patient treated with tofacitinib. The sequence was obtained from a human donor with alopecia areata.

The DNA sequence is as follows: TGCAGCGTTGCCGGACAGTCGCGTAACTATGGCTACACCTTC. It encodes CSVAGQSRNYGYTF. This chain is built from TRBV29-1 and TRBJ1-2; the best D guess is TRBD1, with 6 bases matching. CDR1 and CDR2 are drawn from the germline V gene: SQVTM, ANQGSEA. Trimming removed 4 bases from V and 1 base from J, leaving 13 bases between the germline ends. The CDR3 measures 14 amino acids from cysteine to phenylalanine. The DNA shown is the 42-base CDR3, in frame from base 1.